What follows are 6 T cell receptor beta chains derived from one specimen sequenced in a study of cytomegalovirus exposure and HLA in healthy donors. 13 Jbeta primers and 60 Vbeta primers were used for the PCR. TCRdb's copy holds only in-frame clones and misses some; the assay was immunoSEQ multiplex PCR. The sample contains around 95,000 clones, around 74% of which appear only once. Sequenced material: PBMCs. The receptors here all came from a male donor in good health and CMV-seronegative.

The chain has TRBV4-1 and TRBJ1-1; TRBD1 agrees at 7 bases. Germline CDR1 and CDR2: MGHRA and YSYEKL. The V segment lost 0 bases and the J segment 5 bases; nucleotides outside the gene matches: 9. This CDR3 has 16 residues. Here the CDR3 DNA reads TGCGCCAGCAGCCAAGATCAGGACAGGAGGGGAACTGAAGCTTTCTTT. It yields the protein CASSQDQDRRGTEAFF.

The chain uses TRBV19 and TRBJ1-2, with 7 positions matching TRBD1. V trimming: 0 bases; J trimming: 3 bases; junction bases outside the gene matches: 10. The CDR3 consists of 17 residues. The germline V gene has CDR1 LNHDA and CDR2 SQIVND (reference sequence). The CDR3 is CASSIDRGTGADYGYTF. CDR3 nucleotide sequence: TGTGCCAGTAGTATAGATCGAGGTACAGGGGCGGACTATGGCTACACCTTC.

The genes are TRBV7-2 and TRBJ1-1; D gene unclear. V lost 1 base and J lost 8, with 5 bases in between. The length of the CDR3 is 11 residues. Germline loops: CDR1 SGHTA, CDR2 FQGNSA. The DNA of the CDR3 is TGTGCCAGCAGCTTAGTCTTCGAAGCTTTCTTT. It codes for CASSLVFEAFF.

The rearrangement joins TRBV2 to TRBJ2-1, with D possibly matching TRBD2 (7 bases). This CDR3 has 13 amino acids. The germline V gene has CDR1 SNHLY and CDR2 FYNNEI. Between the trimmed V and J ends, which lost 10 bases and 6 bases, there was a span of 16 bases. CDR3 in amino acids: CATGGGGGNEQFF. CDR3 in DNA: TGTGCCACCGGAGGGGGGGGTGGCAATGAGCAGTTCTTC.

This clone was picked up a small number of times. The rearrangement uses TRBV5-4 and TRBJ2-1; no firm D call. Germline V gives CDR1 SGHNT, CDR2 YYREEE (reference sequence). This CDR3 comprises 14 residues. V shed 2 bases and J shed 0 bases, with 6 bases lying between them. The CDR3 sequence is CASSFPGSYNEQFF. CDR3 coding DNA: TGTGCCAGCAGCTTCCCAGGCTCCTACAATGAGCAGTTCTTC.

The genes are TRBV11-2 and TRBJ2-2; the match to TRBD2 covers 15 bases. The CDR3 covers 18 residues. The germline CDR1 and CDR2 sequences are SGHAT and FQNNGV. Losses at the gene ends were 5 bases for V and 4 bases for J; bases not matched to a gene: 8. The chain's CDR3 is CASSKTRTSGRGTGELFF. The CDR3 nucleotides are TGTGCCAGCAGCAAAACCCGGACTAGCGGGAGGGGCACCGGGGAGCTGTTTTTT.